The 8 T cell receptor beta chains below come from one sample, sequenced in a study of blood T cell repertoires in COVID-19. TCRdb's table, derived via immunoSEQ multiplex PCR, lists solely in-frame clones and lacks some. This sample has about 200,000 clones, with about 90% found just once. Input material: peripheral blood. The receptor set was obtained from a man aged 25 to 45 with acute or convalescent COVID-19.

This chain joins TRBV2 and TRBJ2-1; D not resolved. V was trimmed by 3 bases and J by 9 bases, leaving 12 bases between them. The CDR3 has 13 amino acids. CDR1 is SNHLY and CDR2 is FYNNEI in the germline V gene. Here the CDR3 reads CASSDVSLIEQFF. DNA for the CDR3: TGTGCCAGCAGTGATGTTTCTTTAATTGAGCAGTTCTTC.

This chain uses TRBV5-1 with TRBJ2-3; TRBD2 aligns across 10 bases. Germline values: CDR1 SGHRS, CDR2 YFSETQ. Trimming took 5 bases from V and 3 from J; bases not matched to a gene: 6. The CDR3 has 15 amino acids. The CDR3 protein is CASSFSGGATDTQYF. In nucleotides, the CDR3 is TGCGCCAGCAGTTTCAGCGGGGGGGCTACAGATACGCAGTATTTT.

This chain uses TRBV5-1 with TRBJ2-3; 8 bases are a match to TRBD1. In germline, CDR1 is SGHRS, CDR2 YFSETQ. CDR3 length equals 15 residues. The V gene end was trimmed by 0 bases and the J gene end by 6 bases; junction bases not matched to a gene: 6. This chain's CDR3 is CASSLARTGLDTQYF. CDR3 DNA sequence: TGCGCCAGCAGCTTGGCCAGGACAGGGCTGGATACGCAGTATTTT.

The V gene is TRBV3-1 (or the pseudogene TRBV3-2), the J gene TRBJ1-6; 10 bases match TRBD1. The CDR3 consists of 15 residues. Looked up from germline, CDR1 is LGHDT and CDR2 is YNNKEL (reference sequence). Losses at the gene ends were 1 base for V and 9 bases for J; bases not matched to a gene: 3. The CDR3: CASSQGTGGSSPLHF. The CDR3 DNA is TGTGCCAGCAGCCAAGGGACAGGGGGATCTTCACCCCTCCACTTT.

This chain connects TRBV6-4 to TRBJ1-2, with 7 bases aligning to TRBD1. Germline CDR1 is MRHNA and CDR2 is SNTAGT. The CDR3 spans 14 residues. V was clipped by 4 bases and J by 8 bases; unmatched bases: 10. CDR3 region: CASSGSGGREGYTF. The DNA for the CDR3 is TGTGCCAGCAGTGGCTCAGGGGGAAGGGAAGGCTACACCTTC.

This clone has just a few counts. The genes are TRBV30 and TRBJ1-2; D remains unclear. The germline CDR1 and CDR2 sequences are GTSNPN and SVGIG (reference sequence). The CDR3 covers 13 residues. The V end lost 4 bases, the J end lost 1 base, and 10 bases lay between the germline ends. CDR3 in DNA: TGTGCCTGGAATACGGGGAGTAACTATGGCTACACCTTC. Protein: CAWNTGSNYGYTF.

The rearrangement links TRBV3-1 (or the pseudogene TRBV3-2) to TRBJ1-2; D call uncertain. Germline CDR1 and CDR2: LGHDT and YNNKEL (reference sequence). CDR3 size: 13 residues. Trimming shortened V by 0 bases and J by 11 bases, and 13 bases separated the two germline ends. CDR3 loop: CASSQDLGGWYTF. In DNA form, the CDR3 reads TGTGCCAGCAGCCAAGATCTAGGAGGGTGGTACACCTTC.

The chain couples TRBV18 to TRBJ1-1; D may be TRBD1 (5 bases). Germline V lookup: CDR1 KGHSH, CDR2 LQKENI. The CDR3 runs 14 residues. The germline V and J ends were trimmed by 5 bases and 2 bases, with 12 bases remaining between them. DNA of the CDR3: TGTGCCAGCTCAATAACGACAGAAAACACTGAAGCTTTCTTT. Its protein product is CASSITTENTEAFF. Full variable domain (outside the CDR3, taken from reference TRBV18 and TRBJ1-1): NAGVMQNPRHLVRRRGQEARLRCSPMKGHSHVYWYRQLPEEGLKFMVYLQKENIIDESGMPKERFSAEFPKEGPSILRIQQVVRGDSAAYFCASSITTENTEAFFGQGTRLTVV.